The rows below give T cell receptor beta chains drawn from one sample of a study of cytomegalovirus exposure and HLA in healthy donors. Measured with immunoSEQ multiplex PCR; TCRdb has only the in-frame clones, and not every one. The sample gives about 120,000 clones, 80% of which show up once; more than 8% is in the top ten. The sample comprised PBMCs. The receptors come from a female donor in good health and CMV-seropositive. Each CDR3 is given with its conserved first and last residue. Fields, in order: D gene, clone size, J gene, V gene, CDR3 protein, CDR3 DNA. D genes are given only for firm matches. Rows give clone size only sometimes, using once, few, many, or a class for an expanded clone.

TRBD2,.,TRBJ2-1,TRBV30,CAWSVILAGGSGDEQFF,TGTGCCTGGAGTGTCATATTAGCGGGGGGTTCGGGAGATGAGCAGTTCTTC
.,.,TRBJ2-2,TRBV15,CATSTGIGTGELFF,TGTGCCACCAGCACAGGGATTGGCACCGGGGAGCTGTTTTTT
TRBD1,.,TRBJ1-2,TRBV7-8,CASSFEPTGGAFGYTF,TGTGCCAGCAGCTTTGAACCTACAGGGGGCGCGTTTGGCTACACCTTC
TRBD1,.,TRBJ2-1,TRBV7-3,CASSRGQPNEQFF,TGTGCCAGCAGCAGGGGACAGCCCAATGAGCAGTTCTTC
.,.,TRBJ2-1,TRBV5-8,CASSFDSFRSYNEQFF,TGTGCCAGCAGCTTTGACAGTTTTCGCTCCTACAATGAGCAGTTCTTC
.,.,TRBJ1-2,TRBV4-1,CASSQVQGTGYTF,TGCGCCAGCAGCCAAGTACAGGGAACTGGCTACACCTTC
.,.,TRBJ1-6,TRBV6-5,CASSPGIGNSPLHF,TGTGCCAGCAGTCCAGGGATAGGAAATTCACCCCTCCACTTT
TRBD1,.,TRBJ1-1,TRBV29-1,CSASGGTEAFF,TGCAGCGCCTCAGGGGGGACTGAAGCTTTCTTT
.,.,TRBJ1-5,TRBV6-6,CASSYSIRSNQPQHF,TGTGCCAGCAGTTACTCAATCCGTAGCAATCAGCCCCAGCATTTT
.,.,TRBJ1-1,TRBV5-1,CASSPRGLTEAFF,TGCGCCAGCAGCCCCAGAGGCCTGACTGAAGCTTTCTTT
.,.,TRBJ1-6,TRBV10-2,CASSSGESYNSPLHF,TGCGCCAGCAGCAGTGGGGAGTCCTATAATTCACCCCTCCACTTT
.,.,TRBJ2-1,TRBV5-4,CASSRDRYNEQFF,TGTGCCAGCAGCAGAGACAGATACAATGAGCAGTTCTTC
.,.,TRBJ1-5,TRBV6-6,CASSPNDRSNQPQHF,TGTGCCAGCAGTCCCAATGACAGGTCAAATCAGCCCCAGCATTTT
.,few,TRBJ2-7,TRBV6-5,CASRGSRDLMDEQYF,TGTGCCAGCCGGGGGTCCCGAGACCTCATGGACGAGCAGTACTTC
TRBD2,few,TRBJ2-7,TRBV27,CASTAHNPGGEQYF,TGTGCCAGCACAGCTCACAACCCCGGGGGGGAGCAGTACTTC
TRBD1,.,TRBJ1-2,TRBV28,CASSLPGQAYGYTF,TGTGCCAGCAGTTTGCCCGGACAGGCCTATGGCTACACCTTC
.,.,TRBJ1-4,TRBV30,CAWSGRAGGEKLFF,TGTGCCTGGAGCGGGAGGGCGGGGGGTGAAAAACTGTTTTTT
.,.,TRBJ2-7,TRBV27,CASALAGPYYEQYF,TGTGCCAGCGCTCTGGCAGGGCCCTACTACGAGCAGTACTTC
.,.,TRBJ1-6,TRBV2,CASSEGSGVNNSPLHF,TGTGCCAGCAGTGAAGGGTCAGGGGTAAATAATTCACCCCTCCACTTT
TRBD2,.,TRBJ2-5,TRBV11-2,CASGRTSGGWQETQYF,TGTGCCAGCGGTCGGACTAGCGGGGGGTGGCAAGAGACCCAGTACTTC
.,.,TRBJ1-1,TRBV2,CASSDPGMNTEAFF,TGTGCCAGCAGTGACCCAGGGATGAACACTGAAGCTTTCTTT
.,.,TRBJ1-3,TRBV4-2,CASSQDGSDVGRPGRNTIYF,TGTGCCAGCAGCCAAGACGGGTCTGACGTCGGCAGGCCCGGGAGAAACACCATATATTTT
TRBD1,.,TRBJ2-7,TRBV14,CASRPGGRGEQYF,TGTGCCAGCAGGCCAGGGGGAAGAGGCGAGCAGTACTTC
.,few,TRBJ2-1,TRBV5-1,CASSLAFSDNEQFF,TGCGCCAGCAGCTTGGCCTTTTCGGACAATGAGCAGTTCTTC
TRBD2,.,TRBJ2-3,TRBV6-1,CASSVGAGGTDTQYF,TGTGCCAGCAGTGTCGGAGCGGGGGGTACAGATACGCAGTATTTT